This T cell receptor beta chain was captured in a study of T cell responses to AZD1222 COVID-19 vaccine. Study as a whole: Both about-4-week and about-12-week second-dose recipients were combined. Notes on the study in general: Only six people who got AZD1222 tested seropositive at baseline. A mostly white British donor set with more females was recruited, and clonal diversity was possibly underestimated. Regions 160-218 and 743-854 held dominance among vaccine-associated CD4 TCRs, which spanned spike.

Points on this clone: Its antigen remains unknown.

Method: immunoSEQ multiplex PCR; TCRdb's copy keeps in-frame clones and lacks some. This sample carries 200,000 to 300,000 clones, more than 80% of them seen once, and the ten largest clones take 0.55%. The CDR3 contains 13 residues. Trimming removed 2 bases from V and 4 bases from J, with 9 bases in between. The germline CDR1 and CDR2 sequences are MNHEY and SMNVEV (reference sequence). The receptor was isolated from an adult in good health. Sequencing used peripheral blood, obtained on day 0 of AZD1222 vaccination. The chain is built from TRBV27 and TRBJ2-7, with D uncertain. CDR3 loop: CASSLRTSYEQYF. CDR3 coding DNA: TGTGCCAGCAGTTTACGCACCTCATACGAGCAGTACTTC.